These T cell receptor beta chains were read from a single sample in a study of CD8 T cells in Susac syndrome. Each CDR3 protein is one row after TCRdb ran MiXCR on the immunoSEQ multiplex PCR reads. The top ten hold roughly 0.2% of the sample, which has around 150,000 distinct CDR3 sequences, approximately 95% seen once. Sequences were obtained from CD8+ T cells from PBMCs. The receptors come from a human donor with Susac syndrome. Each CDR3 is given with its conserved first and last residue. D genes are given only for firm matches. Clone size is stated in some rows and not others, as once, few, many or a class when expanded.

>NA|TRBJ2-3|11|NA|TRBV7-9
TGTGCCAGCAGCTTATCTGATACGCAGTATTTT
CASSLSDTQYF
>NA|TRBJ2-3|15|TRBD2|TRBV2
TGTGCCAGCAGCCCGCTAGCGGATAGCACAGATACGCAGTATTTT
CASSPLADSTDTQYF
>NA|TRBJ2-1|11|NA|TRBV10-3
TGTGCCATCAGTGTAGGCAATGAGCAGTTCTTC
CAISVGNEQFF
>NA|TRBJ1-2|13|NA|TRBV12-3/TRBV12-4
TGTGCCAGCAGTATGCAGGTTAACTATGGCTACACCTTC
CASSMQVNYGYTF
>NA|TRBJ1-5|12|NA|TRBV19
TGTGCCAGTAGTATGGACAATCAGCCCCAGCATTTT
CASSMDNQPQHF
>few|TRBJ2-3|12|NA|TRBV3-1
TGTGCCAGCAGCCCCCGCACAGATACGCAGTATTTT
CASSPRTDTQYF
>few|TRBJ2-7|11|NA|TRBV3-1
TGTGCCAGCAGCCTGGAGTTGGAGCAGTACTTC
CASSLELEQYF
>NA|TRBJ2-7|12|NA|TRBV7-9
TGTGCCAGCAGCTTAAGCCCGAACGAGCAGTACTTC
CASSLSPNEQYF
>NA|TRBJ2-2|17|NA|TRBV24-1
TGTGCCACCAGTGATTTCCCCCGGGAGAGGGACGACGGGGAGCTGTTTTTT
CATSDFPRERDDGELFF
>NA|TRBJ2-2|21|TRBD1|TRBV20-1
TGCAGTGCTAGAGAGCCGCCGGGACAGGGGCTATCGGGGTGGGGCACCGGGGAGCTGTTTTTT
CSAREPPGQGLSGWGTGELFF
>NA|TRBJ2-5|16|NA|TRBV27
TGTGCCAGCAGTTTCGGGGGTGGGTGGCTACAAGAGACCCAGTACTTC
CASSFGGGWLQETQYF
>NA|TRBJ2-1|13|TRBD1|TRBV5-8
TGTGCCAGCGGCACGGGACAGCCGAATGAGCAGTTCTTC
CASGTGQPNEQFF
>NA|TRBJ2-2|11|NA|TRBV12-3/TRBV12-4
TGTGCCAGCACCAACACCGGGGAGCTGTTTTTT
CASTNTGELFF
>once|TRBJ2-7|17|NA|TRBV14
TGTGCCAGCAGCCAAGATATTCGAGGAGTCGGCCCCTACGAGCAGTACTTC
CASSQDIRGVGPYEQYF
>NA|TRBJ1-3|15|NA|TRBV28
TGTGCCAGCAGTTTAAGCGCCCCCACTGGAAACACCATATATTTT
CASSLSAPTGNTIYF
>NA|TRBJ1-2|13|TRBD1|TRBV6-2/TRBV6-3
TGTGCCAGCAGTTACGGGACAGTCTATGGCTACACCTTC
CASSYGTVYGYTF
>NA|TRBJ2-1|14|NA|TRBV2
TGTGCCAGCAGTCCCCGAGGGACCTACAATGAGCAGTTCTTC
CASSPRGTYNEQFF
>NA|TRBJ2-5|13|NA|TRBV4-1
TGCGCCAGCAGCCACTTTTCTGGGGGTGAGGTCTATTTC
CASSHFSGGEVYF
>NA|TRBJ2-7|16|NA|TRBV9
TGTGCCAGCAGCGTAGGCGTGGGGGACACGCAGTACGAGCAGTACTTC
CASSVGVGDTQYEQYF
>once|TRBJ1-2|20|NA|TRBV10-3
TGTGCCATCAGTGAGTGGGCGAGCGCGGGGTATAAAGGCGTAAACTATGGCTACACCTTC
CAISEWASAGYKGVNYGYTF
>once|TRBJ2-1|16|TRBD2|TRBV5-1
TGCGCCAGCAGCTCCCCCATGAGCGGGAGGAACAATGAGCAGTTCTTC
CASSSPMSGRNNEQFF
>NA|TRBJ1-5|16|NA|TRBV21-1
TGTGCCAGCAGGACAGATTCTATCTATAGCAATCAGCCCCAGCATTTT
CASRTDSIYSNQPQHF
>NA|TRBJ1-5|13|NA|TRBV29-1
TGCAGCGTTGGGAGGGGACTAAATCAGCCCCAGCATTTT
CSVGRGLNQPQHF
>NA|TRBJ2-7|13|NA|TRBV7-9
TGTGCCAGCGGCTGGGGACTCTCCTACGAGCAGTACTTC
CASGWGLSYEQYF
>once|TRBJ2-7|15|TRBD2|TRBV7-6
TGTGCCAGCAGCCCCGGACTAGCGGGAACTGAGGAACAGTACTTC
CASSPGLAGTEEQYF
>NA|TRBJ2-1|13|NA|TRBV19
TGTGCCAGTAGTACCCTAGTTTACAATGAGCAGTTCTTC
CASSTLVYNEQFF
>NA|TRBJ1-1|13|NA|TRBV7-9
TGTGCCAGCAGCTTATGGCTTCGGACTGAAGCTTTCTTT
CASSLWLRTEAFF
>NA|TRBJ1-5|14|NA|TRBV5-1
TGCGCCAGCAGCTTTGGTTATAGCAATCAGCCCCAGCATTTT
CASSFGYSNQPQHF
>NA|TRBJ2-5|14|TRBD1|TRBV5-1
TGCGCCAGCAGCTGGACAGGGCCTCAAGAGACCCAGTACTTC
CASSWTGPQETQYF
>once|TRBJ1-1|14|NA|TRBV9
TGTGCCAGCAGCGTAGCTTGGGCGGAAGATCCAGCTTTCTTT
CASSVAWAEDPAFF